This TCR beta chain stems from a study of T cells after yellow fever vaccination. Study findings and constraints: A large majority of primary-vaccination clones showed up again after the booster (under 98% CD4, 88% CD8).

Conversion of TCR transcripts into cDNA relied on 5'RACE template switching, which added a universal primer site and UMIs. TCRdb reanalysed the 5' RACE reads using MiXCR and keeps one entry per CDR3 protein. The table includes about 69,000 distinct CDR3 sequences, roughly 6% detected once. This clonotype was seen more than once but under ten times. Its antigen is unknown. CDR1 and CDR2 (germline): LNHDA, SQIVND (reference sequence). This CDR3 contains 14 residues. Trimming took 3 bases from V and 3 from J, leaving 11 bases between them. This sample comprised CD4+ T cells sorted from PBMCs, obtained approximately 15 days after the first yellow fever vaccination. The chain combines TRBV19 with TRBJ1-2, with D tentatively TRBD1 (5 bases). The TCR sequence derives from a man aged 18 to 35 who received the YFV17D yellow fever vaccine. CDR3 region: CASSILRGDYGYTF. CDR3 sequence (DNA): TGTGCCAGTAGTATTCTTCGGGGGGACTATGGCTACACCTTC. The variable domain in full, completed from reference TRBV19 and TRBJ1-2, reads DGGITQSPKYLFRKEGQNVTLSCEQNLNHDAMYWYRQDPGQGLRLIYYSQIVNDFQKGDIAEGYSVSREKKESFPLTVTSAQKNPTAFYLCASSILRGDYGYTFGSGTRLTVV.